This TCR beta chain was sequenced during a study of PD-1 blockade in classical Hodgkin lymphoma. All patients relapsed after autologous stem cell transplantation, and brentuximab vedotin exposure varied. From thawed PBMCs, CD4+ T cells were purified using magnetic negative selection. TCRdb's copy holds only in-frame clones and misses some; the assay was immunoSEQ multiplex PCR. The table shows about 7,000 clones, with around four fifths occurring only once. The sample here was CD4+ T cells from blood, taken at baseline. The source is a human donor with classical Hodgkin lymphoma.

The CDR3 loop is CASTRMGGNEKLFF. CDR3 bases: TGTGCCAGCACTAGGATGGGGGGGAATGAAAAACTGTTTTTT. V gene TRBV28 combines with J gene TRBJ1-4, with D tentatively TRBD1 (5 bases). The CDR3 loop spans 14 amino acids. The ends were cut back, 7 bases at V and 5 bases at J, with 14 bases in the middle. CDR1 is MDHEN, CDR2 SYDVKM, per germline.